The following is a T cell receptor beta chain sequence with its context. Its antigen is undetermined. The germline CDR1 and CDR2 sequences are SGHRS and YFSETQ. The CDR3 length is 15 residues. The J segment lost 0 bases and the V segment lost 4 bases, leaving 4 bases of the junction unmatched. This sample was included in a study of radiation and T cells in renal cell carcinoma. Whole-study context: Nephrectomy followed 15 Gy stereotactic body radiation by 4 weeks. Study results and caveats: No pretreatment tumor biopsies were available for baseline clonotypes. From baseline, blood top tumor clonotypes peaked at 2 weeks post-radiation.

Time point noted: baseline pretreatment blood. Treatment indicated: 15 Gy SBRT to primary tumor, nephrectomy 4 weeks later. The patient's renal cell carcinoma had clear cell pathology. Measured with immunoSEQ multiplex PCR; TCRdb has only the in-frame clones, and not every one. This table holds 150,000 or so clones, roughly 85% found once. The chain has TRBV5-1 and TRBJ1-3; 7 bases match TRBD1. This receptor was taken from a woman between 45 and 60 years old with renal cell carcinoma. The sequenced sample was blood, obtained from a patient whose treatment included radiotherapy and nephrectomy. Here the CDR3 reads CASSPQGSSGNTIYF. The CDR3 DNA sequence: TGCGCCAGCAGCCCACAGGGGAGCTCTGGAAACACCATATATTTT.